These 5 T cell receptor beta chains were all obtained from the same sample, sequenced in a study of regulatory T cells in long-lasting Graves disease (dated by TCRdb to the early 2020s). Library preparation employed multiplex PCR. Sequenced using an Illumina HiSeq 4000. CDR3 regions were amplified by Arm-PCR with iRepertoire HTBI primers to construct TCR beta libraries. Using fastp trimming at Q25 and MiXCR clonotype assembly, TCRdb reanalyzed the public sequencing data and kept in-frame beta chains. Rows with a matching CDR3 protein are joined into one entry that keeps the most common DNA and genes. In this sample the table shows about 460,000 distinct CDR3 sequences, about 20% of which occur a single time. Of the sample, about an eighth falls within the top ten clones. This sample's time point label indicates: persistent/refractory GD, antithyroid drugs over 5 years with positive TRAb. For both TCR sequencing and RNA sequencing, RNA was extracted from PBMCs in TRIzol.

Source: peripheral blood mononuclear cells (PBMCs), taken when the disease was refractory, from a patient treated with antithyroid drugs. The origin of the receptors is a female donor with Graves disease.

This clonotype was seen a handful of times. This rearrangement joins TRBV29-1 to TRBJ1-1; no firm D call. CDR3 length: 15 residues. The V end was cut by 7 bases, the J end by 5 bases, with 23 bases between. Germline V lookup: CDR1 SQVTM, CDR2 ANQGSEA. CDR3 protein: CSAIKQRNPGTEAFF. CDR3 DNA sequence: TGCAGCGCGATAAAACAGAGAAATCCGGGGACTGAAGCTTTCTTT.

This clonotype occurred a few times. The chain uses TRBV29-1 and TRBJ2-6; D possibly uses TRBD1 or TRBD2 (5 bases each). This CDR3 contains 14 residues. CDR1 and CDR2 from the germline V gene are SQVTM and ANQGSEA. Trimming pared 6 bases from V and 0 bases from J, leaving 9 bases between. The CDR3 DNA is TGCAGCGTGGGGGACCTCTCTGGGGCCAACGTCCTGACTTTC. This gives the protein CSVGDLSGANVLTF. Supplemented by reference TRBV29-1 and TRBJ2-6, the full variable domain reads SAVISQKPSRDICQRGTSLTIQCQVDSQVTMMFWYRQQPGQSLTLIATANQGSEATYESGFVIDKFPISRPNLTFSTLTVSNMSPEDSSIYLCSVGDLSGANVLTFGAGSRLTVL.

The genes are TRBV6-2 or TRBV6-3 and TRBJ1-1; 7 nucleotides agree with TRBD1. This CDR3 comprises 17 residues. After removal of 6 bases from V and 4 bases from J, the junction contained 17 bases not matched to a gene. The V gene's germline CDR1 is MNHEY and CDR2 SVGEGT. The CDR3 bases are TGTGCCAGCAGCCTAGTGCCGGGACAGTCGAGGGGCACTGAAGCTTTCTTT. As protein: CASSLVPGQSRGTEAFF.

This clonotype was recorded at least ten times. V gene TRBV29-1 combines with J gene TRBJ2-5; weak D call: TRBD1 (6 bases). The germline V gene has CDR1 SQVTM and CDR2 ANQGSEA. CDR3 size: 13 residues. With 6 bases removed from V and 2 bases from J, the gap between germline ends came to 13 bases. The CDR3 bases are TGCAGCGTAGCGGCAGGGGTTCAAGAGACCCAGTACTTC. It is translated as CSVAAGVQETQYF.

This clonotype has a count of ten or more. The rearrangement uses TRBV12-3 or TRBV12-4 and TRBJ1-5, with D tentatively TRBD1 (6 bases). The CDR3 has 15 residues. Trimming stripped 4 bases from V and 6 bases from J, with 16 bases between. As DNA, the CDR3 is TGTGCCAGCAGTTACGGGCAGGGAGGGGGTCAGCCCCAGCATTTT. Amino acid sequence: CASSYGQGGGQPQHF.